These 12 T cell receptor beta chains came from one sample sequenced in a study of T cell changes during pregnancy in multiple sclerosis. TCRdb's table, derived via immunoSEQ multiplex PCR, lists solely in-frame clones and lacks some. The sample consists of 98,000 or so clones, approximately 93% of them appearing once. Sequenced material: peripheral blood, taken after pregnancy. These receptors originate from a female donor with multiple sclerosis, enrolled in a pregnancy study.

This clone was seen only once. The chain recombines TRBV30 with TRBJ2-2; 12 bases line up with TRBD2. Trimming took 0 bases from V and 6 from J; bases not matched to a gene: 14. The germline CDR1 and CDR2 sequences are GTSNPN and SVGIG (reference sequence). The CDR3 is 19 residues long. DNA of the CDR3: TGTGCCTGGAGTGTATGGCTAGCGGGAGGGCCTTTGCGCTCCGGGGAGCTGTTTTTT. It codes for CAWSVWLAGGPLRSGELFF.

About this clone: The junction departs from the called germline gene at one end, perhaps through a read error. CDR3: CASSPTPTRWWDF. The CDR3 DNA is TGTGCCAGCAGCCCCACCCCGACTAGATGGTGGGACTTC. V is TRBV7-9 and J is TRBJ2-7, with D maybe TRBD2 (6 bases). Germline lookup yields CDR1 SEHNR and CDR2 FQNEAQ (reference sequence). There are 13 residues in the CDR3.

The chain uses TRBV5-1 and TRBJ1-3; D unresolved. The length of the CDR3 is 13 residues. The V gene lost 4 bases and the J gene lost 2 bases, with 7 bases spanning the gap. Germline CDR1 is SGHRS and CDR2 is YFSETQ. CDR3 DNA: TGCGCCAGCAGCCGAGCTCCTGGAAACACCATATATTTT. It yields the protein CASSRAPGNTIYF.

The rearrangement joins TRBV4-3 to TRBJ2-1, with D possibly being TRBD2 (5 bases). Germline V gene lookup returns CDR1 LGHNA and CDR2 YSLEER. Between the trimmed V and J ends, which lost 1 base and 1 base, there was a span of 5 bases. The length of the CDR3 is 14 residues. The CDR3 DNA follows: TGCGCCAGCAGCCAAGGAGGGTCCTACAATGAGCAGTTCTTC. Translation: CASSQGGSYNEQFF.

V gene TRBV7-8 combines with J gene TRBJ1-5; 8 bases are a match to TRBD1. The length of the CDR3 is 17 residues. J lost 2 bases, V lost 5 bases, and 11 bases had no gene match. The germline V gene has CDR1 SGHVS and CDR2 FQNEAQ. The CDR3, as DNA: TGTGCCAGCAGCGCCGAACCAGGGGGCTTTCGCAATCAGCCCCAGCATTTT. This codes for CASSAEPGGFRNQPQHF.

The chain couples TRBV2 to TRBJ2-7; no clear D gene. In germline, CDR1 is SNHLY, CDR2 FYNNEI. With 3 bases removed from V and 3 bases from J, the gap between germline ends came to 9 bases. The CDR3 has 13 residues. The CDR3 coding sequence is TGTGCCAGCAGTGACGAGTATCTCTACGAGCAGTACTTC. This encodes CASSDEYLYEQYF.

This clone was recorded only once. This rearrangement joins TRBV6-5 to TRBJ1-4; the D is unclear. The germline V gene has CDR1 MNHEY and CDR2 SVGAGI. V lost 5 bases and J 7 bases, leaving 11 bases between the germline ends. The CDR3 is 13 residues long. The CDR3: CASSGGYGEKLFF. As DNA, the CDR3 is TGTGCCAGCAGTGGAGGGTATGGTGAAAAACTGTTTTTT.

The chain joins TRBV18 to TRBJ2-5; 10 nucleotides align to TRBD2. The CDR3 extends over 13 amino acids. Germline CDR1 and CDR2: KGHSH and LQKENI. Trimming removed 4 bases from V and 5 bases from J; junction bases left unmatched: 1. CDR3: CASSLGLAETQYF. The CDR3 DNA sequence: TGTGCCAGCTCACTGGGACTAGCGGAGACCCAGTACTTC.

This clone showed up just once. In nucleotides, the CDR3 is TGCGCCAGCAGCTTGGCCTTAACAGGGGCCTACAATGAGCAGTTCTTC. This gives the protein CASSLALTGAYNEQFF. This chain uses TRBV5-1 with TRBJ2-1; 7 nucleotides agree with TRBD1. Per germline, CDR1 SGHRS and CDR2 YFSETQ. The CDR3 totals 16 residues. With 0 bases clipped from V and 2 bases from J, the junction kept 5 bases outside the gene matches.

The genes are TRBV4-3 and TRBJ2-7; 10 positions agree with TRBD1. With V trimmed by 1 base and J by 4 bases, 4 bases remained unmatched. Germline V lookup: CDR1 LGHNA, CDR2 YSLEER. This CDR3 comprises 15 residues. The CDR3: CASSQGQGAIYEQYF. DNA of the CDR3: TGCGCCAGCAGCCAAGGACAGGGGGCTATATACGAGCAGTACTTC.

This clone was picked up one time. This chain links TRBV4-1 with TRBJ2-7; tentative D call: TRBD2 (5 bases). Looked up from germline, CDR1 is MGHRA and CDR2 is YSYEKL. The CDR3 sequence is 13 residues long. The ends were cut back, 0 bases at V and 10 bases at J, with 13 bases in the middle. CDR3: CASSQDRAATQYF. The CDR3 DNA reads as TGCGCCAGCAGCCAAGATCGAGCGGCCACACAGTACTTC.

V is TRBV28 and J is TRBJ1-2, with D perhaps matching TRBD1 (6 bases). The CDR3 is made up of 13 amino acids. CDR1 and CDR2 (germline): MDHEN, SYDVKM. V shed 4 bases and J shed 8 bases, with 14 bases lying between them. The CDR3 DNA is TGTGCCAGCAGTTCTAACAGGGTCTGGGGCTACACCTTC. Translating it yields CASSSNRVWGYTF.